This passage covers 9 T cell receptor beta chains from one sample sequenced in a study of T-cell memory formation after mild COVID-19. TCRdb reprocessed the 5' RACE reads via MiXCR and lists one record per CDR3 protein. The repertoire holds 250,000 to 400,000 distinct CDR3 sequences, with roughly an eighth as singletons. The sample consisted of PBMCs or a T cell subset sorted from them (not recorded which). The receptors stem from a man aged 18 to 30 who had mild COVID-19 (a few samples of this study predate the infection). Cell type and time point are not known.

Ten or more counts support this clonotype. The chain combines TRBV12-3 or TRBV12-4 with TRBJ1-1; D ambiguous. V lost 6 bases and J lost 1, with 6 bases in between. CDR3 length: 12 amino acids. CDR3 residues: CASRDQNTEAFF. In DNA form, the CDR3 reads TGTGCCAGCAGGGATCAGAACACTGAAGCTTTCTTT.

CDR3 amino acids: CASRSSGQGVQETQYF. The CDR3 DNA reads TGTGCCAGCAGATCGTCGGGACAGGGCGTCCAAGAGACCCAGTACTTC. The rearrangement uses TRBV7-2 and TRBJ2-5, with TRBD1 matching 9 bases. V lost 6 bases and J lost 1; bases outside the gene matches: 9. The germline V gene encodes CDR1 SGHTA and CDR2 FQGNSA. The CDR3 has 16 amino acids.

Details on this clonotype: At one end, the junction sequence differs from germline, possibly due to a read error. J is TRBJ1-1 and V is TRBV6-6, with D possibly being TRBD1 (6 bases). The CDR3 runs 13 residues. The germline V gene has CDR1 MNHNY and CDR2 SVGAGI (reference sequence). CDR3 protein: CASNQPGVTEDFF. The CDR3 DNA follows: TGTGCCAGCAATCAACCAGGGGTCACTGAAGATTTCTTT.

This clonotype was counted a few times. V usage is TRBV9 and J usage is TRBJ2-5; D is undetermined. V lost 0 bases, J lost 5 bases, and 20 bases lay in between. Per germline, CDR1 SGDLS and CDR2 YYNGEE. This CDR3 comprises 17 residues. CDR3 DNA: TGTGCCAGCAGCGTAGGTCCTGCCCCCGGGCCCCTGGAGACCCAGTACTTC. It translates to CASSVGPAPGPLETQYF.

The V gene is TRBV7-6, the J gene TRBJ2-3, with 7 bases that match TRBD1. The CDR3 is 15 amino acids. The germline gives CDR1 SGHVS, CDR2 FNYEAQ. Trimming removed 2 bases from V and 2 bases from J; junction bases left unmatched: 4. CDR3 sequence: CASSLSGQSTDTQYF. The DNA for the CDR3 is TGTGCCAGCAGCTTATCGGGACAGTCCACAGATACGCAGTATTTT.

This chain uses TRBV7-3 with TRBJ1-1; D possibly corresponds to TRBD1 (6 bases). The CDR3 length is 12 residues. Germline V gene lookup returns CDR1 SGHTA and CDR2 FQGTGA. Trimming took 5 bases from V and 3 from J, leaving 7 bases between them. Here the CDR3 reads CASSAGDTEAFF. CDR3 sequence (DNA): TGTGCCAGCAGCGCAGGGGACACTGAAGCTTTCTTT.

This chain links TRBV20-1 with TRBJ1-5, with TRBD1 matching 7 bases. J lost 7 bases, V lost 6 bases, and 6 bases had no gene match. Germline V gene lookup returns CDR1 DFQATT and CDR2 SNEGSKA (reference sequence). The CDR3 length is 12 residues. The CDR3 loop reads CSAGRGGQPQHF. The CDR3 DNA reads TGCAGTGCCGGCAGGGGGGGCCAGCCCCAGCATTTT.

In its sample, this clonotype was seen a few times. The chain couples TRBV30 to TRBJ1-2; the D gene is possibly TRBD1 (5 bases). The CDR3 is made up of 13 amino acids. Deletions cut 4 bases from V and 4 bases from J, with 13 bases between. Germline V gene lookup returns CDR1 GTSNPN and CDR2 SVGIG (reference sequence). CDR3: CAWIRGPGYGYTF. The DNA for the CDR3 is TGTGCCTGGATCCGGGGCCCCGGCTATGGCTACACCTTC.

This rearrangement joins TRBV27 to TRBJ2-6, with TRBD2 as a possible D gene (7 bases). This CDR3 contains 19 residues. Germline V gene sequence: CDR1 MNHEY, CDR2 SMNVEV (reference sequence). The V and J ends lost 0 bases and 1 base respectively, with 16 bases between them. DNA for the CDR3: TGTGCCAGCAGTTTATCGATTAGGGGGGGCGCGTCTGGGGCCAACGTCCTGACTTTC. The encoded protein is CASSLSIRGGASGANVLTF.